This T cell receptor (beta chain) derives from a study of shared clonotypes between healthy human individuals. This clone has a single count. Germline V gene lookup returns CDR1 MNHNS and CDR2 SASEGT. The V end lost 7 bases, the J end lost 0 bases, and 13 bases lay between the germline ends. CDR3 length equals 14 residues. Replicate sorted-subset PCRs were loaded with around 200 ng DNA, 25,000 to 30,000 T cell genomes. Assay used: immunoSEQ multiplex PCR; TCRdb lists only in-frame clones, some missing. This table has over a million clones, approximately 96% appearing once. V usage is TRBV6-1 and J usage is TRBJ2-7; no reliable D call. What was sequenced was naive CD4+ T cells sorted from blood. Subset given: CD45RA+ positively selected. The receptor was derived from a man younger than 40 in good health. The CDR3 protein is CASKSDPHSYEQYF. The CDR3 DNA reads as TGTGCCAGCAAATCGGACCCGCACTCCTACGAGCAGTACTTC.